This T cell receptor beta chain appears in the sequencing data of a study of T cell changes during pregnancy in multiple sclerosis. Repertoires were generated with immunoSEQ multiplex PCR, while TCRdb's copy carries only in-frame clones and drops some. The table shows under 95,000 clones, with just over 90% occurring only once. Trimming shortened V by 5 bases and J by 4 bases, and 14 bases separated the two germline ends. Per germline, CDR1 LNHDA and CDR2 SQIVND (reference sequence). The CDR3 sequence is 15 residues long. This clonotype was obtained from a female donor in good health, enrolled as a control in a pregnancy study. V gene TRBV19 combines with J gene TRBJ2-2, with D possibly TRBD1 on 6 matching bases. The sequencing used peripheral blood, collected in the second trimester of pregnancy. The CDR3 spells CASSPGTPFTGELFF. The DNA for the CDR3 is TGTGCCAGTAGTCCCGGGACACCATTCACCGGGGAGCTGTTTTTT.